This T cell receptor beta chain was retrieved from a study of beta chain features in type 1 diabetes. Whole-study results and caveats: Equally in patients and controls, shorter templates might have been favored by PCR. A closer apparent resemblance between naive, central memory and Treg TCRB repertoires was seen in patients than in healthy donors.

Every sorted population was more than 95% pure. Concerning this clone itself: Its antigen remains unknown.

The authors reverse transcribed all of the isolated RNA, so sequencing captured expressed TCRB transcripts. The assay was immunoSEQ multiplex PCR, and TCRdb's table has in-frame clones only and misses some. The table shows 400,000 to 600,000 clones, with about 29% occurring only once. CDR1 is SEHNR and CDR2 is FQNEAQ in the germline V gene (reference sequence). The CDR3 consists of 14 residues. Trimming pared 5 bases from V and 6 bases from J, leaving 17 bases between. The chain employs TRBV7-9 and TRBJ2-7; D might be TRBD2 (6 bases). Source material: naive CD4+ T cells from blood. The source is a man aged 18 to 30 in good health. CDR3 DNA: TGTGCCAGCAGCGCCAACGCTCGGGGGTCCGAGCAGTACTTC. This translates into CASSANARGSEQYF.